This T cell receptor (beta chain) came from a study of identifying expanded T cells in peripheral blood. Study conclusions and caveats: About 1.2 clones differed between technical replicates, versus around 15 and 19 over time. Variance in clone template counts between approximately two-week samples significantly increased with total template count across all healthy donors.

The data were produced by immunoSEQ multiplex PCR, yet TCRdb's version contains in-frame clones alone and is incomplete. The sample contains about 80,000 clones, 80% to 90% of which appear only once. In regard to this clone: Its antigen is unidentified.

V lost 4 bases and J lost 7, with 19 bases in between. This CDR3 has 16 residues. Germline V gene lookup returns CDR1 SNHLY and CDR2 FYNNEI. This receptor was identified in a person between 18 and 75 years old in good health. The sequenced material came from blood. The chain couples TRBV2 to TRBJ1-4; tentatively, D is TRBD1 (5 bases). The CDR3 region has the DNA TGTGCCAGCAGTGGGGGCAGATTGGCGCCTGGTGAAAAACTGTTTTTT. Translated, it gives CASSGGRLAPGEKLFF.